Below are 18 T cell receptor beta chains sequenced from a single sample in a study of lymphopenia after photon versus proton radiotherapy. Libraries were prepared by immunoSEQ multiplex PCR; TCRdb keeps only in-frame clonotypes and omits some of them. The sample shows around 20,000 clones, about 85% of them seen only once. Sequenced material: peripheral blood, taken from a patient treated with photon-based radiotherapy. These receptor sequences come from a man in his fifties or sixties with pancreatic cancer.

This clone was found once. The chain uses TRBV18 and TRBJ1-5; D unclear. The germline CDR1 and CDR2 sequences are KGHSH and LQKENI. This CDR3 spans 13 amino acids. The V gene lost 3 bases and the J gene lost 7 bases, with 10 bases spanning the gap. The CDR3 spells CASSPVDEQPQHF. The DNA of the CDR3 is TGTGCCAGCTCACCCGTTGATGAGCAGCCCCAGCATTTT. Based on the CDR3 plus reference TRBV18 and TRBJ1-5, the full variable domain is NAGVMQNPRHLVRRRGQEARLRCSPMKGHSHVYWYRQLPEEGLKFMVYLQKENIIDESGMPKERFSAEFPKEGPSILRIQQVVRGDSAAYFCASSPVDEQPQHFGDGTRLSIL.

This chain uses TRBV18 with TRBJ2-2; D tentatively fits TRBD1 or TRBD2 (5 bases each). Trimming removed 2 bases at V and 6 bases at J, with 31 bases between. The CDR3 spans 21 residues. Germline loops: CDR1 KGHSH, CDR2 LQKENI. This CDR3 reads CASSPDLGEKGTLWRSGELFF. Here the CDR3 DNA reads TGTGCCAGCTCACCAGATCTTGGGGAAAAGGGGACCCTTTGGAGGTCCGGGGAGCTGTTTTTT.

The chain carries TRBV6-5 and TRBJ1-5; TRBD1 matches at 7 bases. Trimming at V came to 6 bases and at J to 0 bases, leaving 5 bases not matched to a gene. The CDR3 has 15 residues. Germline CDR1 is MNHEY and CDR2 is SVGAGI. CDR3 sequence reads: CASRSTGTSNQPQHF. The CDR3 DNA sequence: TGTGCCAGCAGATCGACAGGGACTAGCAATCAGCCCCAGCATTTT.

The J gene is TRBJ1-4, the V gene TRBV5-5; no clear D gene. The CDR3 loop spans 14 amino acids. V was shortened by 0 bases and J by 4 bases, with 7 bases between the two germline ends. Germline V lookup: CDR1 SGHKS, CDR2 YYEKEE (reference sequence). CDR3 coding DNA: TGTGCCAGCAGCTTGGTTGGGATTAATGAAAAACTGTTTTTT. It yields the protein CASSLVGINEKLFF. Together with reference TRBV5-5 and TRBJ1-4, the CDR3 gives the full variable domain: DAGVTQSPTHLIKTRGQQVTLRCSPISGHKSVSWYQQVLGQGPQFIFQYYEKEERGRGNFPDRFSARQFPNYSSELNVNALLLGDSALYLCASSLVGINEKLFFGSGTQLSVL.

V and J are TRBV11-3 and TRBJ2-1; D is unclear. The CDR3 covers 13 residues. Germline V gene lookup returns CDR1 SGHNT and CDR2 YENEEA. Trimming removed 6 bases at V and 10 bases at J, with 16 bases between. The CDR3 loop is CASSGPGPFEQFF. The DNA for the CDR3 is TGTGCCAGCAGTGGTCCCGGGCCCTTCGAGCAGTTCTTC.

The chain recombines TRBV11-3 with TRBJ2-3, with TRBD2 matching over 12 bases. The germline V gene encodes CDR1 SGHNT and CDR2 YENEEA. Trimming took 5 bases from V and 2 from J; bases not matched to a gene: 5. The length of the CDR3 is 16 residues. CDR3 amino acids: CASSAGTSGLTDTQYF. Written as DNA, the CDR3 is TGTGCCAGCAGCGCCGGGACTAGCGGGCTCACAGATACGCAGTATTTT.

A remark on this clone: This sample includes further DNA sequences coding for the same CDR3. The genes are TRBV7-2 and TRBJ1-1, with D unclear. Germline-derived CDR1 and CDR2 are SGHTA and FQGNSA. The CDR3 is 13 amino acids. Trimming removed 3 bases from V and 2 bases from J, with 7 bases in between. DNA of the CDR3: TGTGCCAGCAGCTTCCAGAGAAACACTGAAGCTTTCTTT. As protein: CASSFQRNTEAFF.

The chain joins TRBV5-1 to TRBJ1-5; perhaps TRBD1 as D (6 bases). V gave up 0 bases and J gave up 8 bases, with 15 bases separating them. The CDR3 is 15 residues long. Germline CDR1 SGHRS, CDR2 YFSETQ. CDR3 amino acids: CASSLGSGRGEPQHF. For the CDR3, the DNA is TGCGCCAGCAGCTTGGGGTCTGGAAGGGGGGAGCCCCAGCATTTT. Combining the CDR3 with reference TRBV5-1 and TRBJ1-5 gives the whole variable domain KAGVTQTPRYLIKTRGQQVTLSCSPISGHRSVSWYQQTPGQGLQFLFEYFSETQRNKGNFPGRFSGRQFSNSRSEMNVSTLELGDSALYLCASSLGSGRGEPQHFGDGTRLSIL.

V usage is TRBV19 and J usage is TRBJ2-5; D is tentatively TRBD1 or TRBD2 (5 bases each). V lost 8 bases to trimming and J lost 0 bases, with 13 bases between them. Germline V gene data show CDR1 as LNHDA and CDR2 as SQIVND (reference sequence). The CDR3 loop spans 14 amino acids. CDR3 protein: CASPGRDNQETQYF. In DNA form, the CDR3 reads TGTGCCAGTCCGGGGCGAGACAACCAAGAGACCCAGTACTTC.

The chain's CDR3 is CASSGFGETQYF. The CDR3 DNA is TGTGCCAGCAGCGGGTTCGGGGAGACCCAGTACTTC. This rearrangement joins TRBV7-9 to TRBJ2-5; unclear D gene. The germline V and J ends were trimmed by 5 bases and 5 bases, with 9 bases remaining between them. Germline V gene lookup returns CDR1 SEHNR and CDR2 FQNEAQ (reference sequence). This CDR3 comprises 12 residues.

The V and J genes are TRBV5-1 and TRBJ2-7; D gene uncertain. CDR1 is SGHRS and CDR2 is YFSETQ in the germline V gene. Trimming removed 6 bases from V and 0 bases from J, with 13 bases in between. This CDR3 has 14 amino acids. CDR3 region: CASTDNPSSYEQYF. CDR3 nucleotides: TGCGCCAGCACTGACAATCCGAGCTCCTACGAGCAGTACTTC.

The chain couples TRBV5-1 to TRBJ2-7; TRBD1 matches at 9 bases. Germline V gives CDR1 SGHRS, CDR2 YFSETQ. The trim removed 2 bases at V and 5 bases at J, leaving 5 bases unmatched. The CDR3 has 14 residues. The CDR3 sequence: CASSLTGGPDEQYF. In DNA form, the CDR3 reads TGCGCCAGCAGCTTAACAGGGGGCCCGGACGAGCAGTACTTC. Full variable domain (remainder filled in from reference TRBV5-1 and TRBJ2-7): KAGVTQTPRYLIKTRGQQVTLSCSPISGHRSVSWYQQTPGQGLQFLFEYFSETQRNKGNFPGRFSGRQFSNSRSEMNVSTLELGDSALYLCASSLTGGPDEQYFGPGTRLTVT.

The rearrangement uses TRBV6-1 and TRBJ1-4; 11 bases map to TRBD1. Germline V lookup: CDR1 MNHNS, CDR2 SASEGT. The CDR3 is 14 amino acids. V shed 6 bases, J shed 8 bases, and the junction held 5 bases outside the gene matches. The CDR3 sequence: CASRLGQGVEKLFF. The CDR3 bases are TGTGCCAGCAGACTGGGACAGGGGGTCGAAAAACTGTTTTTT.

The chain couples TRBV18 to TRBJ1-2; D is ambiguous. Trimming took off 3 bases at V and 3 bases at J, with 11 bases between the two ends. The CDR3 is 14 amino acids. Germline V gene data show CDR1 as KGHSH and CDR2 as LQKENI. The chain's CDR3 is CASSPAENHYGYTF. The CDR3, as DNA: TGTGCCAGCTCACCGGCGGAAAATCACTATGGCTACACCTTC.

The chain is built from TRBV5-1 and TRBJ1-6, with 9 bases matching TRBD1. Germline V lookup: CDR1 SGHRS, CDR2 YFSETQ. This CDR3 has 15 amino acids. Unmatched junction bases numbered 8, after V lost 4 bases and J lost 9 bases. CDR3 sequence: CASSVGQGNRSPLHF. In DNA form, the CDR3 reads TGCGCCAGCAGCGTGGGACAGGGAAATCGTTCACCCCTCCACTTT.

This chain joins TRBV11-1 and TRBJ2-2; perhaps D is TRBD1 or TRBD2 (6 bases each). Trimming took off 1 base at V and 8 bases at J, with 8 bases between the two ends. Germline values: CDR1 SGHAT, CDR2 FQDESV (reference sequence). This CDR3 has 13 amino acids. CDR3 nucleotide sequence: TGTGCCAGCAGCTTAGGGGGGGCAGGGGAGCTGTTTTTT. It specifies CASSLGGAGELFF.

V is TRBV25-1 and J is TRBJ2-1; D gene uncertain. Per germline, CDR1 MGHDK and CDR2 SYGVNS. CDR3 length equals 17 residues. Trimming removed 5 bases at V and 5 bases at J, with 22 bases between. DNA of the CDR3: TGTGCCAGCAGTTTTAACCGTGTCGGAAGAAAAAACAATGAGCAGTTCTTC. Protein: CASSFNRVGRKNNEQFF.

The CDR3 nucleotides read TGTGCCAGCAGCGTAGGGTGGGGGGGCGGAAATACGCAGTATTTT. This gives the protein CASSVGWGGGNTQYF. The gene calls are TRBV9 and TRBJ2-3, with D possibly being TRBD2 (7 bases). The V end lost 0 bases, the J end lost 7 bases, and 15 bases lay between the germline ends. The CDR3 totals 15 residues. Germline-derived CDR1 and CDR2 are SGDLS and YYNGEE.